Each of the 23 T cell receptor beta chains below was sequenced from the same sample in a study of blood T cell repertoires in COVID-19. TCRdb keeps only in-frame clones here, not all; method: immunoSEQ multiplex PCR. The sample consists of some 290,000 clones, around 87% of them appearing once. Specimen: peripheral blood. The source of these receptors is a man aged 18 to 29 with active or convalescent COVID-19.

The rearrangement joins TRBV6-5 to TRBJ2-3; 8 bases fit TRBD1. The germline CDR1 and CDR2 sequences are MNHEY and SVGAGI. CDR3 size: 15 residues. The J segment lost 5 bases and the V segment lost 6 bases, leaving 10 bases of the junction unmatched. In DNA form, the CDR3 reads TGTGCCAGCAGCGCCCACAGGGGGTCAGGAGATACGCAGTATTTT. This codes for CASSAHRGSGDTQYF.

This chain connects TRBV19 to TRBJ1-5; 7 bases agree with TRBD1. The CDR3 length is 15 residues. Losses at the gene ends were 6 bases for V and 5 bases for J; bases not matched to a gene: 10. Germline CDR1 reads LNHDA; CDR2 reads SQIVND (reference sequence). The CDR3 spells CASSSISGGYQPQHF. The CDR3 region has the DNA TGTGCCAGTAGCTCCATCTCAGGGGGGTATCAGCCCCAGCATTTT.

V is TRBV5-1 and J is TRBJ2-3; D is ambiguous. The CDR3 contains 16 residues. Trimming stripped 2 bases from V and 2 bases from J, with 15 bases between. Germline V CDR1 and CDR2: SGHRS, YFSETQ. The CDR3, as DNA: TGCGCCAGCAGCTTAGGCCGGAGCTTTCCCACAGATACGCAGTATTTT. Its translation is CASSLGRSFPTDTQYF.

V usage is TRBV6-6 and J usage is TRBJ2-5, with D uncertain. The CDR3 covers 12 residues. Germline lookup yields CDR1 MNHNY and CDR2 SVGAGI (reference sequence). The V end was cut by 4 bases, the J end by 5 bases, with 8 bases between. The CDR3 spells CASSSVKETQYF. The CDR3 DNA sequence: TGTGCCAGCAGTTCAGTTAAGGAGACCCAGTACTTC.

This chain links TRBV10-1 with TRBJ2-3; 10 bases line up with TRBD1. The CDR3 runs 18 residues. The trim removed 6 bases at V and 6 bases at J, leaving 18 bases unmatched. Germline V gene lookup returns CDR1 WNHNN and CDR2 SYGVQD (reference sequence). CDR3 sequence (DNA): TGCGCCAGCAGCGACACTATGAACCGGGACAGGGGAGGGGATACGCAGTATTTT. This translates into CASSDTMNRDRGGDTQYF.

The chain combines TRBV27 with TRBJ2-7, with 10 bases lining up with TRBD1. This CDR3 spans 15 amino acids. J lost 4 bases, V lost 6 bases, and 9 bases had no gene match. CDR1 is MNHEY, CDR2 SMNVEV, per germline (reference sequence). CDR3 sequence (DNA): TGTGCCAGCAGGTCAACCGGGACAGGGGCTTACGAGCAGTACTTC. Translated, it gives CASRSTGTGAYEQYF.

This chain's CDR3 is CASSEATGVYEQYF. The CDR3 DNA reads as TGTGCCAGCAGTGAAGCGACAGGAGTCTACGAGCAGTACTTC. This chain joins TRBV2 and TRBJ2-7; D is perhaps TRBD1 (6 bases). The ends were cut back, 0 bases at V and 3 bases at J, with 9 bases in the middle. Germline V CDR1 and CDR2: SNHLY, FYNNEI. This CDR3 spans 14 amino acids.

V and J are TRBV5-5 and TRBJ1-1; D remains unclear. V gave up 1 base and J gave up 2 bases, with 9 bases separating them. Germline CDR1 SGHKS, CDR2 YYEKEE (reference sequence). This CDR3 comprises 14 residues. The CDR3 coding sequence is TGTGCCAGCAGCTTGAGATCACAAAACACTGAAGCTTTCTTT. It is translated as CASSLRSQNTEAFF.

This rearrangement joins TRBV28 to TRBJ2-7, with a tentative D call TRBD2 (6 bases). There are 14 residues in the CDR3. Germline lookup yields CDR1 MDHEN and CDR2 SYDVKM. V gave up 6 bases and J gave up 0 bases, with 12 bases separating them. The CDR3 nucleotides read TGTGCCAGCAGGGTCCTGGGGGGCTCCTACGAGCAGTACTTC. Residues: CASRVLGGSYEQYF.

This CDR3 reads CAVTFPGTSNTGELFF. As DNA, the CDR3 is TGTGCCGTAACCTTCCCCGGGACTAGCAACACCGGGGAGCTGTTTTTT. The chain couples TRBV6-6 to TRBJ2-2; 9 nucleotides align to TRBD2. Germline loops: CDR1 MNHNY, CDR2 SVGAGI (reference sequence). The CDR3 has 16 residues. The trim removed 11 bases at V and 2 bases at J, leaving 12 bases unmatched.

This clone was seen only a few times. The chain is built from TRBV27 and TRBJ1-1, with 7 bases identical to TRBD1. The length of the CDR3 is 17 residues. Germline CDR1 MNHEY, CDR2 SMNVEV (reference sequence). Trimming at V came to 2 bases and at J to 5 bases, leaving 14 bases not matched to a gene. As DNA, the CDR3 is TGTGCCAGCAGTTTAGATTTCAGGGGGATAATTGGGACTGAAGCTTTCTTT. This encodes CASSLDFRGIIGTEAFF.

This clone was counted a single time. The rearrangement links TRBV5-1 to TRBJ2-2; the D gene is possibly TRBD2 (5 bases). Germline V gene sequence: CDR1 SGHRS, CDR2 YFSETQ. V dropped 1 base and J dropped 10 bases, with 8 bases sitting between them. This CDR3 is 12 amino acids long. The DNA for the CDR3 is TGCGCCAGCAGCTTGAGCGGCGAGGAGCTGTTTTTT. Translating it yields CASSLSGEELFF.

The chain employs TRBV6-5 and TRBJ1-4; 7 bases fit TRBD1. Germline lookup yields CDR1 MNHEY and CDR2 SVGAGI. J gave up 5 bases and V 7 bases, and 1 base lay outside the gene matches. This CDR3 comprises 12 residues. The DNA for the CDR3 is TGTGCCAGCACCAGGGGGAATGAAAAACTGTTTTTT. The encoded protein is CASTRGNEKLFF.

This rearrangement joins TRBV20-1 to TRBJ1-2, with TRBD1 matching over 7 bases. In germline, CDR1 is DFQATT, CDR2 SNEGSKA (reference sequence). With 4 bases clipped from V and 8 bases from J, the junction kept 4 bases outside the gene matches. The CDR3 runs to 11 residues. CDR3 nucleotides: TGCAGTGCTAACCACAGGGGAGGCTACACCTTC. Its translation: CSANHRGGYTF.

The genes are TRBV5-1 and TRBJ2-3; D perhaps matches TRBD1 (6 bases). Trimming shortened V by 2 bases and J by 6 bases, and 10 bases separated the two germline ends. The CDR3 totals 13 residues. Per the germline V gene, CDR1 is SGHRS and CDR2 is YFSETQ. The CDR3 sequence: CASSLGQGDTQYF. CDR3 in DNA: TGCGCCAGCAGCTTAGGGCAGGGGGATACGCAGTATTTT.

V usage is TRBV7-9 and J usage is TRBJ1-4; no definite D call. The germline V and J ends were trimmed by 3 bases and 0 bases, with 8 bases remaining between them. CDR1 and CDR2 from the germline V gene are SEHNR and FQNEAQ (reference sequence). CDR3 length equals 15 residues. CDR3 amino acids: CASSLTVATNEKLFF. The CDR3 nucleotides are TGTGCCAGCAGCTTGACTGTTGCAACTAATGAAAAACTGTTTTTT. Using reference TRBV7-9 and TRBJ1-4 for the parts outside the CDR3, the full variable domain is DTGVSQNPRHKITKRGQNVTFRCDPISEHNRLYWYRQTLGQGPEFLTYFQNEAQLEKSRLLSDRFSAERPKGSFSTLEIQRTEQGDSAMYLCASSLTVATNEKLFFGSGTQLSVL.

The V gene is TRBV6-2 or TRBV6-3, the J gene TRBJ2-2; D gene uncertain. V was clipped by 6 bases and J by 3 bases, with 14 bases between them. Germline assignment: CDR1 MNHEY and CDR2 SVGEGT. The CDR3 loop spans 15 amino acids. This CDR3 is CASSQRWWDTGELFF. For the CDR3, the DNA is TGTGCCAGCAGCCAGCGATGGTGGGACACCGGGGAGCTGTTTTTT.

The V and J genes are TRBV9 and TRBJ1-3, with a weak D call TRBD1 (5 bases). The CDR3 contains 17 residues. Germline assignment: CDR1 SGDLS and CDR2 YYNGEE. V dropped 0 bases and J dropped 3 bases, with 16 bases sitting between them. CDR3 protein: CASSVVPGGSSGNTIYF. CDR3 bases: TGTGCCAGCAGCGTAGTCCCGGGGGGGAGTAGTGGAAACACCATATATTTT.

This clone was detected only a few times. The chain carries TRBV18 and TRBJ1-5, with a possible D match to TRBD1 (5 bases). V was shortened by 4 bases and J by 4 bases, with 11 bases between the two germline ends. The CDR3 has 14 amino acids. Germline V gives CDR1 KGHSH, CDR2 LQKENI. DNA for the CDR3: TGTGCCAGCTCACACGACAGCGGGAATCAGCCCCAGCATTTT. Protein: CASSHDSGNQPQHF.

This chain uses TRBV7-8 with TRBJ2-7; D possibly corresponds to TRBD2 (5 bases). CDR1 and CDR2 (germline): SGHVS, FQNEAQ. This CDR3 spans 15 amino acids. V was trimmed by 2 bases and J by 0 bases, leaving 11 bases between them. This CDR3 is CASSLRGHSSYEQYF. For the CDR3, the DNA is TGTGCCAGCAGCTTACGCGGGCATAGCTCCTACGAGCAGTACTTC. Combining the CDR3 with reference TRBV7-8 and TRBJ2-7 gives the whole variable domain GAGVSQSPRYKVAKRGQDVALRCDPISGHVSLFWYQQALGQGPEFLTYFQNEAQLDKSGLPSDRFFAERPEGSVSTLKIQRTQQEDSAVYLCASSLRGHSSYEQYFGPGTRLTVT.

This chain connects TRBV28 to TRBJ2-2, with D possibly matching TRBD2 (6 bases). V lost 1 base and J 7 bases, leaving 13 bases between the germline ends. This CDR3 comprises 15 residues. Germline values: CDR1 MDHEN, CDR2 SYDVKM. The CDR3, as DNA: TGTGCCAGCAGTTTATTCGCGGGGAATAACGGGGAGCTGTTTTTT. The encoded protein is CASSLFAGNNGELFF.

The chain couples TRBV10-3 to TRBJ1-2; no firm D call. V was shortened by 2 bases and J by 0 bases, with 10 bases between the two germline ends. The CDR3 totals 15 residues. Per the germline V gene, CDR1 is ENHRY and CDR2 is SYGVKD. CDR3 nucleotide sequence: TGTGCCATCAGTGAGCTGTCAGACTCTAACTATGGCTACACCTTC. As protein: CAISELSDSNYGYTF.

The chain couples TRBV27 to TRBJ1-6; D not certain. CDR1 and CDR2 (germline): MNHEY, SMNVEV (reference sequence). The ends were cut back, 1 base at V and 0 bases at J, with 7 bases in the middle. CDR3 size: 16 residues. The CDR3 sequence is CASSLFAGSYNSPLHF. The CDR3 region has the DNA TGTGCCAGCAGTTTATTCGCGGGCTCCTATAATTCACCCCTCCACTTT.